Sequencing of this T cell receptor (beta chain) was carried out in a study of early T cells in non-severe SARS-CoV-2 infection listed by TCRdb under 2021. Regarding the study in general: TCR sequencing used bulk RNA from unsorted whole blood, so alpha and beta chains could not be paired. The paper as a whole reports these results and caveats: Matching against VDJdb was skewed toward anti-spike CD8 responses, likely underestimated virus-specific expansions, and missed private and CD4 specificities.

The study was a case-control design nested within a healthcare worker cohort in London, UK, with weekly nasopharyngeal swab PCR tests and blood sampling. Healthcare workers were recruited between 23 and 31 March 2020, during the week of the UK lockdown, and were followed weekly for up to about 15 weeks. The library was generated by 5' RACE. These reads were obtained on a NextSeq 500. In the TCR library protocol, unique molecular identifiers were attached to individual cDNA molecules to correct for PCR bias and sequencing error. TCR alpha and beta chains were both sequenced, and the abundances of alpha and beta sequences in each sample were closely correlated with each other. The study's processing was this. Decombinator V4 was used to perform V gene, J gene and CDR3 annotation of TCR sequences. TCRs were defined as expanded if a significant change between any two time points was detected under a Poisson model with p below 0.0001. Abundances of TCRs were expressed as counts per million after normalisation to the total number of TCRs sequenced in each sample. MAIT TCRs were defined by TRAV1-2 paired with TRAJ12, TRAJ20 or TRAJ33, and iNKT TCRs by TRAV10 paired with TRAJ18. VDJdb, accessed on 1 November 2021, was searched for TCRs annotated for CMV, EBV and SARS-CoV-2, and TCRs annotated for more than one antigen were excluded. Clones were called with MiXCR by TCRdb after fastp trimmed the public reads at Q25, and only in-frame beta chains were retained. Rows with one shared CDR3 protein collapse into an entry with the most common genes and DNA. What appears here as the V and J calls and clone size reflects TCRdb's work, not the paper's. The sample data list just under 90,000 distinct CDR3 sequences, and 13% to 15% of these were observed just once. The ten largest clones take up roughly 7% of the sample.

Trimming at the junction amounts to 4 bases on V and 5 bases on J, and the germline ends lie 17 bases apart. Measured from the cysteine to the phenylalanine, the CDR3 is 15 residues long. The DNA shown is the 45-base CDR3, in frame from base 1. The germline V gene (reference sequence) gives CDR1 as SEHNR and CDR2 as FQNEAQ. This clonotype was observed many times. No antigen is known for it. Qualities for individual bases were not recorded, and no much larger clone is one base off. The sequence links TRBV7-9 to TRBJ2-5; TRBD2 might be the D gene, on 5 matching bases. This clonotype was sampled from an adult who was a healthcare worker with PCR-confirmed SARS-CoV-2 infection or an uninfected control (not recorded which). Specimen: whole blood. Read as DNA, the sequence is TGTGCCAGCAGCTCCGGACTCCCGCCTAAGGAGACCCAGTACTTC. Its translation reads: CASSSGLPPKETQYF.